Described below is a single T cell receptor beta chain sequence and its context. This clonotype was counted between two and nine times. Its recognized antigen is unknown. No much larger clone exists at a distance of one base, and base qualities are not known. This sample stems from a study of blood T cells in healthy people across ages (dated by TCRdb to 2015 to 2017). Study-level background: In model experiments, roughly one uniquely barcoded TCR beta cDNA molecule per two T cells was captured by template switching. Two additional independent replicas of 1 million unique cDNA reads from the same blood draw were analyzed for two donors (one aged 18 to 29 and one aged 80 or older). The study measured age-related changes in TCR beta repertoire diversity using deep sequencing normalized with unique cDNA molecular identifiers. Donors were grouped into four age groups: young (average roughly 17 years), middle-aged (39), aged (roughly 67) and long-lived (around 82).

Summary of the overall study and its limitations: Estimates of total diversity based on one million sequenced T cells were considered lower bounds and underestimates. The percentage of naive T cells measured by flow cytometry correlated strongly with observed TCR beta diversity. Because the CMV infection status of the donors was unknown, age-related changes in expanded clonotypes may potentially have been confounded. As age increased, observed TCR beta diversity per million T cells dropped in a roughly linear way, and a significant reduction was already evident by age 40. Because profiling used bulk unsorted PBMCs, naive and antigen-experienced compartments could not be compared conclusively. Compared with the aged group, the long-lived group had more naive CD4+ T cells, fewer expanded clones and increased TCR diversity, a pattern suggesting age selection.

Library generation was performed with 5' RACE. Sequencing was performed on an Illumina HiSeq 2500. A second PCR of roughly 7 to 12 cycles was run with a J-beta primer mix and a sample-barcoded 5' primer. A template-switch 5' adaptor carrying 12 random nucleotides introduced a unique molecular identifier onto each TCR beta cDNA molecule. Each sample yielded at least 2.5 million CDR3-containing paired-end reads. First-strand cDNA was synthesized from all RNA with the Mint cDNA synthesis kit, primed by a TRBC-specific oligonucleotide. Following uracil-DNA glycosylase treatment, all cDNA underwent a first 18-cycle PCR with the universal primers M1SS and BC2_uni_R. The original pipeline was this. Each sample was normalized by randomly selecting 1 million high-quality reads, each carrying a distinct molecular identifier. Reads sharing molecular identifiers were discarded rather than binned into consensus sequences. MiTCR, with a Q25 quality threshold and the strictest error-elimination algorithm, was used for CDR3 identification, clonotype clustering and error correction. Lower-bound total TCR beta diversity was estimated with a nonparametric unseen species model using Euler transformation. TCRdb's own reprocessing of the public reads used fastp at Q25 and MiXCR and kept productive beta chains. Rows with one shared CDR3 protein collapse into an entry with the most common genes and DNA. The V and J calls were determined by TCRdb, not by the authors. The sample table shows 800,000 to 1,300,000 distinct CDR3 sequences, and approximately 25% are seen once. The ten top clones hold approximately 0.71% of the sample.

The donors were roughly 40 Caucasian individuals from Russia, aged 6 to 90 years, who were systemically healthy. Each donor gave approximately 9.3 milliliters of peripheral blood, collected into EDTA-treated Vacutainer tubes. Ficoll-Paque density-gradient centrifugation was used to isolate PBMCs, with at least 7 million per sample. Trizol reagent was used to extract total RNA from PBMCs, with at least 6 micrograms per sample. The percentages of naive CD45RAhigh/CD27high T cells were determined by flow cytometry on a PBMC aliquot from every donor. The CDR3 covers 14 residues, taking in both the cysteine and the phenylalanine. CDR3 DNA only is kept here, 42 bases in frame from base 1. CDR1 is given as LGHNA and CDR2 as YSLEER, both from the germline V gene. These data also formed part of another study, on T cells of mothers and their children. The second study's paper adds: Nine systemically healthy Caucasian individuals, comprising three mothers and their six children, were included as donors. cDNA synthesis consumed the entire amount of extracted RNA, loaded at approximately 1.6 ug RNA in each 15 ul reaction. Sample barcodes and 2-4 random nucleotides were added via the M1S primer in the second PCR. More than 8.5 million TCR beta CDR3 reads were obtained from each mother, and approximately 3 million reads were obtained from each child. TCR recombination output is similarly shaped by thymic selection in related and unrelated pairs, with a minor effect exerted by inherited differences. Related mother-child pairs always showed normalized repertoire overlap that was slightly higher than in unrelated mother-child pairs, though the difference was never significant. No persistent microchimeric T cell clones were found, with a detection sensitivity of approximately 110 clones per million clonotypes. The study used deep NGS to compare TCR beta repertoires of mothers and children, seeking features distinguishing related mother-child pairs from unrelated individuals. Mothers averaged around 40 +/- 4 years of age and children averaged around 11 +/- 4 years. Libraries were sequenced on Illumina HiSeq 2000 with 100+100 nt paired-end reads after adapter ligation with NEBNext reagents. To prevent cross-contamination, the mother and child libraries were prepared one month apart and sequenced in separate runs. For each donor, between roughly 450,000 and 2,100,000 distinct TCR beta clonotypes were identified. Naive TCR beta clonotypes were estimated from low-frequency clonotypes matched to each donor's FACS-determined naive share, without sorting.

The sequenced sample consisted of blood. The chain is made from TRBV4-3 and TRBJ2-1, with TRBD2 matching 8 junction bases. The J call is doubtful: the DNA matches TRBJ2-7 better. The sequence derives from a girl aged 2-15 years in good health. CDR3 sequence: CASSLPGLGSEQYF. DNA sequence: TGCGCCAGCAGCCTCCCGGGACTAGGATCCGAGCAGTACTTC.